The TCR beta chain under discussion was sequenced for a study of long-term antiretroviral therapy in people with HIV. Study-level points and caveats: In samples taken after ART, diversity increased but remained below transplant donor control levels.

Between the trimmed V and J ends, which lost 5 bases and 7 bases, there was a span of 18 bases. Germline CDR1 and CDR2: SEHNR and FQNEAQ (reference sequence). The CDR3 runs to 16 residues. At the survey level, the v3.0 immunoSEQ assay was run. Libraries were prepared by immunoSEQ multiplex PCR; TCRdb keeps only in-frame clonotypes and omits some of them. The sample consists of roughly 24,000 clones, approximately 81% of them appearing once. Notes on this clone: Its target is not known.

The TCR originated in a man aged 40-49 years with HIV. The sample here was unsorted PBMCs, taken 4.7 to 5 years after starting antiretroviral therapy. This chain links TRBV7-9 with TRBJ1-6; D remains unclear. CDR3 protein: CASSRTAATDNSPLHF. CDR3 nucleotide sequence: TGTGCCAGCAGCCGGACGGCGGCAACTGACAATTCACCCCTCCACTTT.